The next 17 T cell receptor beta chains were all read from a single sample in a study of shared clonotypes between healthy human individuals. The table came from immunoSEQ multiplex PCR; TCRdb's copy has only in-frame clones and leaves some out. Of fewer than 700,000 clones detected, 85% to 95% appear once; the ten largest clones hold around 0.11%. Naive CD8 cells, CD45RO-negative and positively selected for CCR7, excluded terminally differentiated effector memory CD45RA+ cells. Sequencing was carried out using naive CD8+ T cells sorted from blood. The receptors here all came from a woman aged 25 to 45 in good health.

As concerns this clone: Other DNA sequences from this sample encode an identical CDR3 as well. The rearrangement uses TRBV7-7 and TRBJ1-1; D call uncertain. CDR3 length: 13 residues. From germline, CDR1 is SSHAT and CDR2 FNYEAQ (reference sequence). The V end was cut by 3 bases, the J end by 2 bases, with 7 bases between. CDR3 region: CASSLWVNTEAFF. CDR3 nucleotides: TGTGCCAGCAGCTTGTGGGTTAACACTGAAGCTTTCTTT.

The chain employs TRBV9 and TRBJ2-2; D gene uncertain. The V gene lost 4 bases and the J gene lost 3 bases, with 7 bases spanning the gap. This CDR3 has 13 residues. The germline gives CDR1 SGDLS, CDR2 YYNGEE. The CDR3 coding sequence is TGTGCCAGCAGCAGGTCGGACACCGGGGAGCTGTTTTTT. Translating gives CASSRSDTGELFF.

This clone was counted a single time. The rearrangement uses TRBV28 and TRBJ2-2; D is unresolved. Looked up from germline, CDR1 is MDHEN and CDR2 is SYDVKM. CDR3 length: 14 amino acids. The V end was cut by 2 bases, the J end by 1 base, with 5 bases between. The DNA for the CDR3 is TGTGCCAGCAGTTTAGGAATGAACACCGGGGAGCTGTTTTTT. Protein sequence: CASSLGMNTGELFF. Combining the CDR3 with reference TRBV28 and TRBJ2-2 gives the whole variable domain DVKVTQSSRYLVKRTGEKVFLECVQDMDHENMFWYRQDPGLGLRLIYFSYDVKMKEKGDIPEGYSVSREKKERFSLILESASTNQTSMYLCASSLGMNTGELFFGEGSRLTVL.

V gene TRBV29-1 combines with J gene TRBJ1-2, with D maybe TRBD1 (5 bases). V was cut by 4 bases and J by 4 bases, with 13 bases left in between. The CDR3 is 13 residues long. Germline V gene data show CDR1 as SQVTM and CDR2 as ANQGSEA. In DNA form, the CDR3 reads TGCAGCGTTGTCGGACAAACTTTCTATGGCTACACCTTC. Translated: CSVVGQTFYGYTF.

The chain recombines TRBV7-9 with TRBJ1-1, with 7 bases lining up with TRBD1. CDR1 and CDR2 from the germline V gene are SEHNR and FQNEAQ (reference sequence). There are 15 residues in the CDR3. The trim removed 1 base at V and 1 base at J, leaving 3 bases unmatched. In nucleotides, the CDR3 is TGTGCCAGCAGCTTAGGACAGGGTGGGAACACTGAAGCTTTCTTT. Residues: CASSLGQGGNTEAFF.

This chain uses TRBV27 with TRBJ2-7; possibly TRBD1 for D (6 bases). V was shortened by 6 bases and J by 6 bases, with 15 bases between the two germline ends. This CDR3 is built from 13 residues. From germline, CDR1 is MNHEY and CDR2 SMNVEV (reference sequence). The CDR3 is CASSLGQGVEQYF. CDR3 coding DNA: TGTGCCAGCAGCCTGGGACAAGGGGTCGAGCAGTACTTC.

Details on this clone: Other DNA sequences in this sample translate to the same CDR3. The chain links TRBV5-1 to TRBJ1-5; D not resolved. CDR3 length equals 13 residues. Germline assignment: CDR1 SGHRS and CDR2 YFSETQ. Trimming took off 1 base at V and 0 bases at J, with 2 bases between the two ends. The CDR3 DNA is TGCGCCAGCAGCTTGAATAGCAATCAGCCCCAGCATTTT. It translates to CASSLNSNQPQHF.

V and J are TRBV27 and TRBJ2-1; possibly TRBD2 for D (5 bases). V lost 7 bases to trimming and J lost 0 bases, with 22 bases between them. The CDR3 has 18 residues. Germline CDR1 MNHEY, CDR2 SMNVEV (reference sequence). The DNA of the CDR3 is TGTGCCAGCACAGCGGATACCCGCAAATTAAGCTCCTACAATGAGCAGTTCTTC. Protein product: CASTADTRKLSSYNEQFF.

The V and J genes are TRBV27 and TRBJ2-7; 7 bases map to TRBD2. Germline V gives CDR1 MNHEY, CDR2 SMNVEV (reference sequence). With V trimmed by 5 bases and J by 7 bases, 11 bases remained unmatched. The CDR3 has 14 amino acids. This CDR3 is CASSPSGEGGEQYF. CDR3 bases: TGTGCCAGCAGTCCGTCCGGGGAGGGCGGTGAGCAGTACTTC.

This clone was found a few times. This sequence joins TRBV6-5 and TRBJ1-2; D possibly corresponds to TRBD1 (6 bases). Trimming cost V 5 bases and J 6 bases, with 10 bases left between them. This CDR3 comprises 12 residues. CDR1 MNHEY and CDR2 SVGAGI come from the germline V gene. The CDR3 DNA reads as TGTGCCAGCAGTACCCCAGGGGATGGCTACACCTTC. It yields the protein CASSTPGDGYTF.

This chain joins TRBV2 and TRBJ2-7; 11 nucleotides match TRBD2. CDR3 length: 15 amino acids. Germline trimming cut 6 bases from V and 5 bases from J; bases unmatched to any gene: 9. Germline V gene sequence: CDR1 SNHLY, CDR2 FYNNEI. CDR3 DNA sequence: TGTGCCAGCAGAAAGACTAGCGGGGCCCTCAACGAGCAGTACTTC. Its translation: CASRKTSGALNEQYF.

The chain uses TRBV28 and TRBJ1-4; D may be TRBD1 (5 bases). CDR3 size: 14 residues. The germline V gene has CDR1 MDHEN and CDR2 SYDVKM. Trimming cost V 6 bases and J 5 bases, with 13 bases left between them. CDR3 in DNA: TGTGCCAGCAGGATGGTGGCAGGGAATGAAAAACTGTTTTTT. This codes for CASRMVAGNEKLFF.

The genes are TRBV14 and TRBJ2-7; TRBD2 aligns across 12 bases. The CDR3 runs to 15 residues. The trim removed 6 bases at V and 3 bases at J, leaving 6 bases unmatched. Germline V lookup: CDR1 SGHDN, CDR2 FVKESK. DNA for the CDR3: TGTGCCAGCAGTCGGACTAGCGGGACCCTCTACGAGCAGTACTTC. It translates to CASSRTSGTLYEQYF. The full variable domain, in which reference TRBV14 and TRBJ2-7 provide the parts outside the CDR3, is EAGVTQFPSHSVIEKGQTVTLRCDPISGHDNLYWYRRVMGKEIKFLLHFVKESKQDESGMPNNRFLAERTGGTYSTLKVQPAELEDSGVYFCASSRTSGTLYEQYFGPGTRLTVT.

J is TRBJ2-7 and V is TRBV2; D is possibly TRBD2 (5 bases). Germline CDR1 and CDR2: SNHLY and FYNNEI. Trimming stripped 0 bases from V and 6 bases from J, with 6 bases between. The CDR3 contains 12 residues. CDR3 residues: CASSEAGSEQYF. CDR3 sequence (DNA): TGTGCCAGCAGTGAAGCGGGGAGCGAGCAGTACTTC.

V gene TRBV27 combines with J gene TRBJ2-7, with TRBD2 matching over 7 bases. The CDR3 contains 17 residues. Germline lookup yields CDR1 MNHEY and CDR2 SMNVEV (reference sequence). V trimming: 0 bases; J trimming: 3 bases; junction bases outside the gene matches: 11. DNA of the CDR3: TGTGCCAGCAGTTTATCAGTTGGGGGAGGGATCTTCTACGAGCAGTACTTC. It is translated as CASSLSVGGGIFYEQYF.

Worth noting for this clone: The sample carries other DNA sequences with the same CDR3. The V and J genes are TRBV27 and TRBJ2-7, with TRBD2 identical over 8 bases. With 4 bases clipped from V and 2 bases from J, the junction kept 4 bases outside the gene matches. The germline V gene has CDR1 MNHEY and CDR2 SMNVEV (reference sequence). CDR3 size: 14 residues. CDR3 region: CASSSTSGAYEQYF. CDR3 DNA: TGTGCCAGCAGTTCCACTAGCGGAGCCTACGAGCAGTACTTC.

DNA of the CDR3: TGTGCCGGAGGGACCAGACAGGGGGTTACGGACACTGAAGCTTTCTTT. This translates into CAGGTRQGVTDTEAFF. The rearrangement joins TRBV5-8 to TRBJ1-1; 9 bases fit TRBD1. The CDR3 is 16 residues long. V lost 10 bases and J lost 3; bases outside the gene matches: 16. Germline V gives CDR1 SGHTS, CDR2 YDEGEE.